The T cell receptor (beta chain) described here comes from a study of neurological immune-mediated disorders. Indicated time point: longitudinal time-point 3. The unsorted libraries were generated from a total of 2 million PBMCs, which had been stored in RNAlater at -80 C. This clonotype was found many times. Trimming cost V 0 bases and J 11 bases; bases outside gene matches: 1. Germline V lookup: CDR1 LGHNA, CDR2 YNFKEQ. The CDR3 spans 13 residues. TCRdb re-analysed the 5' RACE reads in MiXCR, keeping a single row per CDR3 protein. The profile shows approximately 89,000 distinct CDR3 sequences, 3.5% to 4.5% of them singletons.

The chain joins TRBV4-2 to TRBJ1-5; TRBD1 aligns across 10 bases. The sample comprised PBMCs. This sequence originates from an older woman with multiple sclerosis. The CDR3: CASSQEDRGAQHF. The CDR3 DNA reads TGTGCCAGCAGCCAAGAGGACAGGGGGGCCCAGCATTTT.